One TCR beta chain is described in this entry. Compared with germline, one end of the junction differs, possibly owing to a read error. Using immunoSEQ multiplex PCR, the repertoire was profiled, and TCRdb retains in-frame clones only, with some absent. Found here are 110,000 to 150,000 clones, around 78% of them singletons; the top ten hold 1.9%. This record comes from a study of blood T cell repertoires in COVID-19. Background on the study: The cDNA or gDNA used as material had been derived from T cells, B-cell-depleted T cells, or PBMCs.

This CDR3 has 14 amino acids. Germline-derived CDR1 and CDR2 are LNHDA and SQIVND (reference sequence). The receptor was derived from an older woman with acute or convalescent COVID-19. The chain carries TRBV19 and TRBJ2-7; TRBD2 agrees at 10 bases. Sequences were obtained from peripheral blood. The CDR3 DNA reads as TGTGCCAGTAGCCCCCTAGCGGGAGACACCCCGAGGATGTTC. Amino acids: CASSPLAGDTPRMF.